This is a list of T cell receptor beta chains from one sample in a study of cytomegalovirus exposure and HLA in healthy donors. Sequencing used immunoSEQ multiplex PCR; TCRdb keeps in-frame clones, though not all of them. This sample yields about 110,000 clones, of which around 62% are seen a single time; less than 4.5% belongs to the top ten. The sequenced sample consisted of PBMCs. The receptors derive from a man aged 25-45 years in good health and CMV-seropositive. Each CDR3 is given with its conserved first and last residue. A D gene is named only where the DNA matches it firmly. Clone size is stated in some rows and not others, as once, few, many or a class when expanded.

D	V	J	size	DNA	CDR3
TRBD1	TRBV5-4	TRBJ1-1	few	TGTGCCAGCAGCACGGGACAGGGGATGCACGCTGAAGCTTTCTTT	CASSTGQGMHAEAFF
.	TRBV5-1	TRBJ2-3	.	TGCGCCAGCAAAAACCAGGGGGGCACGTCAATGGATACGCAGTATTTT	CASKNQGGTSMDTQYF
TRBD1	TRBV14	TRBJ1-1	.	TGTGCCAGCAGCCCAGGACAGGGGGGTGAAGCTTTCTTT	CASSPGQGGEAFF
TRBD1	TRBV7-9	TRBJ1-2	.	TGTGCCAGCAGCTCCAACCCGACAGGGGCGAGAGGCTACACCTTC	CASSSNPTGARGYTF
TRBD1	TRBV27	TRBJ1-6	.	TGTGCCAGCAGTTTATCGAGAGACAGGGGGATATCACCCCTCCACTTT	CASSLSRDRGISPLHF
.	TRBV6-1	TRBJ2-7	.	TGTGCCAGCAGTGCCGGACAGATTAAGACCTACGAGCAGTACTTC	CASSAGQIKTYEQYF
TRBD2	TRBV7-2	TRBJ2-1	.	TGTGCCAGCAGCTCCGGGACTAGCGGGGACAATGAGCAGTTCTTC	CASSSGTSGDNEQFF
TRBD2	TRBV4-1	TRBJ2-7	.	TGCGCCAGCAGCCAAGGTAGCCTAGCGGGGGGCTATAAGCAGTACTTC	CASSQGSLAGGYKQYF
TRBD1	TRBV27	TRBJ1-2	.	TGTGCCAGCAGTTTATCGCGGGGACAGAACTATGGCTACACCTTC	CASSLSRGQNYGYTF
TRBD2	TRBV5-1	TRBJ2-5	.	TGCGCCAGCGGACTAGCGGGCCAAGAGACCCAGTACTTC	CASGLAGQETQYF
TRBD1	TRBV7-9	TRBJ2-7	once	TGTGCCAGCAGCTTAGCAAAGGGGGCGCCTACTGACTACGAGCAGTACTTC	CASSLAKGAPTDYEQYF